This T cell receptor (beta chain) emerged from a study of blood T cell repertoires in COVID-19. Across the whole study: Some COVID-19 samples were acute and others convalescent; all came from the United States, Italy and Spain.

Assay used: immunoSEQ multiplex PCR; TCRdb lists only in-frame clones, some missing. Altogether some 120,000 clones are present, 65% to 85% being singletons, with the ten largest covering roughly 0.83%. The V segment lost 0 bases and the J segment 4 bases; nucleotides outside the gene matches: 2. Germline V gene lookup returns CDR1 MGHRA and CDR2 YSYEKL. CDR3 size: 15 residues. The sequence came from a woman between 65 and 79 years old with acute or convalescent COVID-19. This chain uses TRBV4-1 with TRBJ1-1, with 10 bases that match TRBD1. The sequenced sample was peripheral blood. For the CDR3, the DNA is TGCGCCAGCAGCCAAGAAGGACAGGGGGGCACTGAAGCTTTCTTT. Translating gives CASSQEGQGGTEAFF.